Here is one T cell receptor beta chain with its context. Its antigen is unknown. The sample originates from a study of immune cell composition in non-small cell lung cancer. Findings of the study overall: It was not proven that tumour-reactive clones equal dominant tumour-associated clones.

CDR1 and CDR2 (germline): LNHDA, SQIVND (reference sequence). Between the trimmed V and J ends, which lost 3 bases and 7 bases, there was a span of 18 bases. The CDR3 runs 15 residues. Repertoires were generated with immunoSEQ multiplex PCR, while TCRdb's copy carries only in-frame clones and drops some. The table includes about 2,900 clones, approximately 85% detected once. These data were likewise used in another study, on CD4 T cells in lung cancer. In that study: A few resected stage I-III patients provided tumor and non-adjacent lung tissue.

The V gene is TRBV19, the J gene TRBJ1-1, with D possibly matching TRBD1 (5 bases). The source material was lung tumor tissue. The receptor comes from a human donor with non-small cell lung cancer. The DNA for the CDR3 is TGTGCCAGTAGTATGTATGGGGCGTCAAGTGGTGAAGCTTTCTTT. Translating it yields CASSMYGASSGEAFF.